The 15 T cell receptor beta chains below all came from one sample that was sequenced in a study of cytomegalovirus exposure and HLA in healthy donors (dated by TCRdb to about 2017). The method was the immunoSEQ multiplex PCR assay. A mixture of 60 forward primers for TCR Vbeta segments and 13 reverse primers for TCR Jbeta segments was used in the multiplex PCR. The source is immuneACCESS, and TCRdb retained only in-frame sequences with V and J called. Part of the clones is not carried over; for the studies checked, unresolved V genes explain less than half of this, and the remainder is unexplained. The sample yields tens of thousands of clones; more than 75% were counted once. The ten largest clones represent about 8% of the sample. Sequencing was performed on PBMCs. Every receptor here comes from a young man in good health and CMV-seropositive.

The chain employs TRBV7-9 and TRBJ1-1; 9 bases line up with TRBD1. Germline lookup yields CDR1 SEHNR and CDR2 FQNEAQ (reference sequence). The J segment lost 1 base and the V segment lost 5 bases, leaving 2 bases of the junction unmatched. CDR3 length: 14 residues. The CDR3 bases are TGTGCCAGCAGCCTACAGGGGGCGAACACTGAAGCTTTCTTT. Its protein product is CASSLQGANTEAFF.

The chain recombines TRBV4-2 with TRBJ1-4; 7 bases line up with TRBD1. From germline, CDR1 is LGHNA and CDR2 YNFKEQ. The CDR3 consists of 15 residues. V shed 2 bases, J shed 10 bases, and the junction held 10 bases outside the gene matches. The CDR3 protein is CASSQLGRQGPKLFF. Written as DNA, the CDR3 is TGTGCCAGCAGCCAACTGGGGCGACAGGGACCAAAACTGTTTTTT.

As to this clone: Germline is not matched at one junction end, which may reflect a read error. The rearrangement links TRBV30 to TRBJ2-7, with TRBD2 identical over 10 bases. This CDR3 comprises 14 residues. CDR1 is GTSNPN, CDR2 SVGIG, per germline (reference sequence). CDR3 DNA sequence: TGTGCCCGGAGACGAAGCGGGGGGGCAGACGAGCAGTACTTC. Translated, it gives CARRRSGGADEQYF.

The chain's CDR3 is CASSLPQREPEAFF. The CDR3 coding sequence is TGTGCCAGCAGCTTACCCCAGCGCGAGCCTGAAGCTTTCTTT. V and J are TRBV7-9 and TRBJ1-1; D unclear. Trimming took 2 bases from V and 6 from J, leaving 13 bases between them. This CDR3 contains 14 residues. Germline loops: CDR1 SEHNR, CDR2 FQNEAQ (reference sequence). Complete variable domain (other parts from reference TRBV7-9 and TRBJ1-1): DTGVSQNPRHKITKRGQNVTFRCDPISEHNRLYWYRQTLGQGPEFLTYFQNEAQLEKSRLLSDRFSAERPKGSFSTLEIQRTEQGDSAMYLCASSLPQREPEAFFGQGTRLTVV.

The rearrangement joins TRBV2 to TRBJ1-1; D not certain. Germline V gene sequence: CDR1 SNHLY, CDR2 FYNNEI. The V and J ends lost 6 bases and 7 bases respectively, with 9 bases between them. This CDR3 comprises 11 residues. DNA for the CDR3: TGTGCCAGCAGCCCCGAGTATGAAGCTTTCTTT. Amino acid sequence: CASSPEYEAFF.

This clone has more than one count but fewer than ten. The V gene is TRBV5-1, the J gene TRBJ2-7; possible D gene TRBD2, 6 bases. The germline V gene encodes CDR1 SGHRS and CDR2 YFSETQ. The CDR3 covers 14 residues. Trimming shortened V by 0 bases and J by 4 bases, and 11 bases separated the two germline ends. The DNA for the CDR3 is TGCGCCAGCAGCTTGGGGGTTAGCGGTTACGAGCAGTACTTC. Encoded protein: CASSLGVSGYEQYF.

The chain employs TRBV10-3 and TRBJ2-7; 7 bases fit TRBD2. Germline loops: CDR1 ENHRY, CDR2 SYGVKD. The CDR3 totals 17 residues. V shed 4 bases and J 0 bases; nucleotides not matched to a gene: 12. CDR3: CAISVILSREASYEQYF. CDR3 bases: TGTGCCATCAGTGTAATATTGAGTCGGGAGGCCTCCTACGAGCAGTACTTC.

This clone was seen only once. The rearrangement links TRBV4-1 to TRBJ1-2; a possible D gene is TRBD1 (5 bases). The germline V gene encodes CDR1 MGHRA and CDR2 YSYEKL. The germline V and J ends were trimmed by 0 bases and 3 bases, with 5 bases remaining between them. The CDR3 is 13 amino acids. CDR3 sequence reads: CASSQDRDYGYTF. The CDR3, as DNA: TGCGCCAGCAGCCAAGACAGGGACTATGGCTACACCTTC.

The rearrangement uses TRBV7-2 and TRBJ1-1; D is unclear. This CDR3 spans 13 amino acids. Germline lookup yields CDR1 SGHTA and CDR2 FQGNSA. The germline V and J ends were trimmed by 3 bases and 4 bases, with 9 bases remaining between them. The CDR3 protein is CASSLRVVTEAFF. In DNA, the CDR3 is TGTGCCAGCAGCTTGAGGGTGGTCACTGAAGCTTTCTTT.

The chain employs TRBV30 and TRBJ1-1; no firm D call. Trimming cost V 0 bases and J 1 base, with 6 bases left between them. Germline CDR1 and CDR2: GTSNPN and SVGIG (reference sequence). The CDR3 sequence is 13 residues long. The CDR3 region is CAWSVDRNTEAFF. CDR3 coding DNA: TGTGCCTGGAGTGTAGATAGGAACACTGAAGCTTTCTTT. Full variable domain (rest looked up from reference TRBV30 and TRBJ1-1): SQTIHQWPATLVQPVGSPLSLECTVEGTSNPNLYWYRQAAGRGLQLLFYSVGIGQISSEVPQNLSASRPQDRQFILSSKKLLLSDSGFYLCAWSVDRNTEAFFGQGTRLTVV.

V usage is TRBV29-1 and J usage is TRBJ2-7; 8 bases agree with TRBD1. This CDR3 is built from 13 residues. Trimming at V came to 4 bases and at J to 2 bases, leaving 4 bases not matched to a gene. Looked up from germline, CDR1 is SQVTM and CDR2 is ANQGSEA. Here the CDR3 reads CSVAQGAPYEQYF. The DNA of the CDR3 is TGCAGCGTTGCGCAGGGGGCACCCTACGAGCAGTACTTC.

This chain joins TRBV9 and TRBJ1-2; perhaps TRBD1 as D (5 bases). Trimming pared 4 bases from V and 7 bases from J, leaving 20 bases between. This CDR3 contains 15 residues. Looked up from germline, CDR1 is SGDLS and CDR2 is YYNGEE. The chain's CDR3 is CASSPPGGAVRGYTF. DNA for the CDR3: TGTGCCAGCAGCCCCCCCGGCGGGGCAGTTCGTGGCTACACCTTC.

The chain is built from TRBV6-5 and TRBJ1-1; TRBD1 aligns across 10 bases. This CDR3 comprises 15 residues. Germline CDR1 MNHEY, CDR2 SVGAGI. The V gene end was trimmed by 5 bases and the J gene end by 4 bases; junction bases not matched to a gene: 7. Written as DNA, the CDR3 is TGTGCCAGCAGTCGCGCGGGGACAGGGGTCACTGAAGCTTTCTTT. This codes for CASSRAGTGVTEAFF.

V gene TRBV7-6 combines with J gene TRBJ2-4; D possibly corresponds to TRBD2 (6 bases). Germline V gene lookup returns CDR1 SGHVS and CDR2 FNYEAQ. V was clipped by 0 bases and J by 0 bases, with 6 bases between them. The CDR3 is 15 residues long. CDR3 sequence reads: CASSLAGGAKNIQYF. The CDR3 bases are TGTGCCAGCAGCTTAGCGGGAGGAGCCAAAAACATTCAGTACTTC.

CDR3 loop: CSVQGLGDTQYF. For the CDR3, the DNA is TGCAGCGTCCAGGGATTGGGGGATACGCAGTATTTT. The chain joins TRBV29-1 to TRBJ2-3, with D perhaps TRBD1 (5 bases). The CDR3 sequence is 12 residues long. Germline CDR1 and CDR2: SQVTM and ANQGSEA. V was shortened by 6 bases and J by 6 bases, with 13 bases between the two germline ends.